Below, 15 T cell receptor beta chains from the same sample are listed, as sequenced in a study of shared clonotypes between healthy human individuals. Generated by immunoSEQ multiplex PCR, the TCRdb table keeps only in-frame clones and is missing some. The repertoire holds approximately 530,000 clones, with roughly 95% as singletons. The source material was naive CD4+ T cells sorted from blood. The subset here: CD45RA+ positively selected. Receptors were obtained from a woman in her 30s in good health.

The chain links TRBV9 to TRBJ1-1; TRBD1 is a possible D gene (6 bases). With 4 bases removed from V and 2 bases from J, the gap between germline ends came to 21 bases. Germline V lookup: CDR1 SGDLS, CDR2 YYNGEE. The CDR3 has 17 amino acids. CDR3 residues: CASSPATPGQYNTEAFF. DNA for the CDR3: TGTGCCAGCAGCCCGGCAACCCCGGGACAATATAACACTGAAGCTTTCTTT.

This chain connects TRBV20-1 to TRBJ2-5, with unresolved D. V lost 3 bases and J 6 bases, leaving 8 bases between the germline ends. The CDR3 has 11 amino acids. CDR1 is DFQATT, CDR2 SNEGSKA, per germline (reference sequence). In DNA form, the CDR3 reads TGCAGTGCTAGCACCCTGAAGACCCAGTACTTC. Encoded protein: CSASTLKTQYF.

This chain connects TRBV5-1 to TRBJ1-2; D possibly corresponds to TRBD1 (5 bases). CDR1 is SGHRS, CDR2 YFSETQ, per germline. The CDR3 contains 14 residues. Trimming shortened V by 0 bases and J by 8 bases, and 14 bases separated the two germline ends. CDR3 sequence (DNA): TGCGCCAGCAGCTTGGCCGGGGCAGGGAGAGGCTACACCTTC. Translation: CASSLAGAGRGYTF. Full variable domain (remainder filled in from reference TRBV5-1 and TRBJ1-2): KAGVTQTPRYLIKTRGQQVTLSCSPISGHRSVSWYQQTPGQGLQFLFEYFSETQRNKGNFPGRFSGRQFSNSRSEMNVSTLELGDSALYLCASSLAGAGRGYTFGSGTRLTVV.

V gene TRBV25-1 combines with J gene TRBJ2-7; D may be TRBD1 (6 bases). Looked up from germline, CDR1 is MGHDK and CDR2 is SYGVNS. The CDR3 has 17 amino acids. Between the trimmed V and J ends, which lost 3 bases and 0 bases, there was a span of 18 bases. The CDR3 is CASSDASGTPRSYEQYF. The CDR3 DNA reads TGTGCCAGCAGTGACGCATCCGGGACACCCCGCTCCTACGAGCAGTACTTC.

J is TRBJ2-2 and V is TRBV2; TRBD1 or TRBD2 may be the D gene (5 bases each). Trimming stripped 7 bases from V and 3 bases from J, with 21 bases between. The CDR3 covers 17 residues. Germline V CDR1 and CDR2: SNHLY, FYNNEI. In nucleotides, the CDR3 is TGTGCCAGCAACATACAGGCGCTAGCAGGTCACACCGGGGAGCTGTTTTTT. Amino acid sequence: CASNIQALAGHTGELFF.

The chain has TRBV10-3 and TRBJ2-1; D might be TRBD1 or TRBD2, each matching 5 bases. This CDR3 is 14 amino acids long. Germline V gives CDR1 ENHRY, CDR2 SYGVKD. V was clipped by 7 bases and J by 2 bases, with 12 bases between them. The CDR3 loop reads CAINNRDAYNEQFF. CDR3 nucleotide sequence: TGTGCCATCAATAACCGGGACGCCTACAATGAGCAGTTCTTC.

The V and J genes are TRBV19 and TRBJ1-1, with TRBD1 matching 10 bases. This CDR3 has 13 amino acids. In germline, CDR1 is LNHDA, CDR2 SQIVND (reference sequence). V was pared by 5 bases and J by 12 bases, with 9 bases of the junction left unmatched. CDR3 DNA sequence: TGTGCCAGTAGTTTCACCGGGACAGGGGCATCTTTCTTT. This encodes CASSFTGTGASFF.

The rearrangement joins TRBV5-1 to TRBJ2-1, with 9 bases lining up with TRBD2. CDR1 and CDR2 (germline): SGHRS, YFSETQ. CDR3 length: 18 residues. Germline trimming cut 4 bases from V and 6 bases from J; bases unmatched to any gene: 17. In nucleotides, the CDR3 is TGCGCCAGCAGCCGACCCAATAGCGGGAGAGTTCGTCGCAATGAGCAGTTCTTC. It yields the protein CASSRPNSGRVRRNEQFF.

With respect to this clone: Different DNA sequences within this sample yield the same CDR3. This chain links TRBV28 with TRBJ2-7; 8 bases agree with TRBD1. The CDR3 has 14 residues. The germline V gene has CDR1 MDHEN and CDR2 SYDVKM. Trimming removed 5 bases from V and 4 bases from J; junction bases left unmatched: 7. The CDR3 sequence is CASSPPDRVYEQYF. DNA of the CDR3: TGTGCCAGCAGTCCGCCGGACAGGGTGTACGAGCAGTACTTC.

The J gene is TRBJ1-1, the V gene TRBV6-5; D is unresolved. The CDR3 totals 12 residues. Trimming took off 6 bases at V and 2 bases at J, with 7 bases between the two ends. Germline lookup yields CDR1 MNHEY and CDR2 SVGAGI. This CDR3 reads CASRLSNTEAFF. CDR3 sequence (DNA): TGTGCCAGCAGGTTGTCAAACACTGAAGCTTTCTTT.

This chain links TRBV5-1 with TRBJ1-3; a possible D gene is TRBD1 (6 bases). V was clipped by 3 bases and J by 3 bases, with 10 bases between them. Per germline, CDR1 SGHRS and CDR2 YFSETQ. The CDR3 extends over 14 amino acids. The CDR3 bases are TGCGCCAGCAGCTCAGGGGAAGGTGGAAACACCATATATTTT. Amino acid sequence: CASSSGEGGNTIYF.

The rearrangement uses TRBV6-5 and TRBJ1-2; D is unresolved. This CDR3 comprises 13 residues. The V gene lost 6 bases and the J gene lost 7 bases, with 15 bases spanning the gap. CDR1 is MNHEY and CDR2 is SVGAGI in the germline V gene. In nucleotides, the CDR3 is TGTGCCAGCAGCCCGGACCGAGAGGGTGGCTACACCTTC. Its translation is CASSPDREGGYTF.

V usage is TRBV11-2 and J usage is TRBJ2-7; no clear D gene. V gave up 5 bases and J gave up 3 bases, with 8 bases separating them. Germline V lookup: CDR1 SGHAT, CDR2 FQNNGV. The CDR3 length is 12 residues. CDR3 bases: TGTGCCAGCAGCCGTACAAGCTACGAGCAGTACTTC. It yields the protein CASSRTSYEQYF.

This chain joins TRBV5-4 and TRBJ2-7; D may be TRBD2 (6 bases). V gave up 3 bases and J gave up 4 bases, with 20 bases separating them. The CDR3 loop spans 16 amino acids. Germline CDR1 is SGHNT and CDR2 is YYREEE (reference sequence). The CDR3 DNA sequence: TGTGCCAGCAGCTCCGAGAGCCGGAGGGCGGCTTACGAGCAGTACTTC. This codes for CASSSESRRAAYEQYF.

This chain connects TRBV19 to TRBJ2-5; D is ambiguous. This CDR3 has 19 residues. V was clipped by 2 bases and J by 5 bases, with 27 bases between them. Germline lookup yields CDR1 LNHDA and CDR2 SQIVND (reference sequence). The CDR3 bases are TGTGCCAGTAGTATACCACGGTTTAAGGGCCTTCAAGTCGTCGAGACCCAGTACTTC. Its translation is CASSIPRFKGLQVVETQYF.